This T cell receptor beta chain was sequenced in a study of shared clonotypes between healthy human individuals. The assay was immunoSEQ multiplex PCR, and TCRdb's table has in-frame clones only and misses some. The sample holds millions of clones, approximately 90% seen once. Germline CDR1 is MDHEN and CDR2 is SYDVKM. The CDR3 loop spans 17 amino acids. After removal of 5 bases from V and 6 bases from J, the junction contained 13 bases not matched to a gene. Material for sequencing was naive CD4+ T cells sorted from blood. Described subset: CD45RA+ positively selected. This rearrangement joins TRBV28 to TRBJ2-2; 9 bases are shared with TRBD1. The TCR comes from a man younger than 35 in good health. CDR3 amino acids: CASSQLAGTGRAGELFF. DNA for the CDR3: TGTGCCAGCAGTCAGTTGGCCGGGACAGGGAGGGCCGGGGAGCTGTTTTTT.